This T cell receptor beta chain is drawn from a study of metastatic and nonmetastatic thyroid tumors. At the level of the study: Where malignant and benign thyroid patients were concerned, repertoires were compared across blood and tumor or nodule tissue. Findings and limits, study-wide: Compared with benign nodules, malignant thyroid tumors were reported to have significantly higher TCR beta diversity in both blood and tumor.

In the original workflow: The study's classifier, a distant-metastasis tool for papillary thyroid cancer, was built using CDR3 differences across clinicopathological groups. From the PCR reads, TCRdb re-called clones with MiXCR. Here the V and J calls rest on TCRdb's processing, not on the authors' analysis. The repertoire consists of over 20,000 clones, with roughly 29% occurring once and the leading ten covering approximately 14%. This clone was picked up many times. Antigen: not known. No treatment had been given to any patient before thyroid surgery. This CDR3 comprises 13 residues. V lost 0 bases to trimming and J lost 6 bases, with 9 bases between them. The germline CDR1 and CDR2 sequences are SGHTS and YDEGEE.

This TCR came from a female donor with papillary thyroid cancer or a benign thyroid nodule (not recorded which). Some clones in this sample may be carry-over from other donors' samples. The sequenced sample consisted of blood. The rearrangement uses TRBV5-8 and TRBJ1-2; tentatively, D is TRBD1 (5 bases). The CDR3 reads CASSLGTSHGYTF. As DNA, the CDR3 is TGTGCCAGCAGCTTGGGGACATCACATGGCTACACCTTC.